These 12 T cell receptor beta chains were sequenced from one sample in a study of blood T cell repertoires in COVID-19. This table comes from immunoSEQ multiplex PCR, and its TCRdb copy is limited to in-frame clones, with some not included. The sample lists 200,000 to 250,000 clones; about 88% were seen once. The sample was PBMCs or T cells enriched from blood (not recorded which). Receptors were obtained from a woman aged 25 to 45 who had recovered from COVID-19.

This chain links TRBV19 with TRBJ1-4, with a tentative D call TRBD1 (5 bases). The CDR3 consists of 14 residues. Germline V gene sequence: CDR1 LNHDA, CDR2 SQIVND (reference sequence). V dropped 3 bases and J dropped 8 bases, with 13 bases sitting between them. The CDR3 region has the DNA TGTGCCAGTAGTATGGTGCAGGGAGGCGAAAAACTGTTTTTT. The encoded protein is CASSMVQGGEKLFF.

The chain couples TRBV27 to TRBJ2-2; D is undetermined. The germline gives CDR1 MNHEY, CDR2 SMNVEV (reference sequence). The CDR3 runs 16 residues. V was pared by 1 base and J by 1 base, with 10 bases between. The CDR3 loop is CASSLLGSLNTGELFF. The CDR3 nucleotides read TGTGCCAGCAGTTTATTGGGCAGTTTGAACACCGGGGAGCTGTTTTTT.

The V gene is TRBV5-1, the J gene TRBJ2-7; the D gene is possibly TRBD1 (5 bases). V gave up 1 base and J gave up 1 base, with 15 bases separating them. The CDR3 is made up of 16 amino acids. CDR1 is SGHRS and CDR2 is YFSETQ in the germline V gene. The CDR3 DNA reads TGCGCCAGCAGCTTGTTAGACAGTACTTTATCCTACGAGCAGTACTTC. Its translation: CASSLLDSTLSYEQYF. The full variable domain, rest sourced from reference TRBV5-1 and TRBJ2-7, is KAGVTQTPRYLIKTRGQQVTLSCSPISGHRSVSWYQQTPGQGLQFLFEYFSETQRNKGNFPGRFSGRQFSNSRSEMNVSTLELGDSALYLCASSLLDSTLSYEQYFGPGTRLTVT.

The chain links TRBV5-6 to TRBJ1-2; D is ambiguous. Per the germline V gene, CDR1 is SGHDT and CDR2 is YYEEEE. The length of the CDR3 is 11 residues. V was cut by 0 bases and J by 7 bases, with 4 bases left in between. Here the CDR3 reads CASSLAGGYTF. As DNA, the CDR3 is TGTGCCAGCAGCTTGGCGGGTGGCTACACCTTC.

The chain carries TRBV2 and TRBJ1-6; no clear D. V was shortened by 3 bases and J by 5 bases, with 8 bases between the two germline ends. This CDR3 contains 14 residues. Germline CDR1 is SNHLY and CDR2 is FYNNEI. Here the CDR3 reads CASSDRLNNSPLHF. CDR3 DNA: TGTGCCAGCAGTGACAGGCTCAATAATTCACCCCTCCACTTT.

This clone showed up just a few times. This chain joins TRBV7-8 and TRBJ1-3, with D perhaps TRBD1 (5 bases). The CDR3 length is 16 residues. Trimming shortened V by 5 bases and J by 0 bases, and 14 bases separated the two germline ends. CDR1 SGHVS and CDR2 FQNEAQ come from the germline V gene. The chain's CDR3 is CASSPYRLPSGNTIYF. In DNA, the CDR3 is TGTGCCAGCAGCCCATACAGGCTCCCCTCTGGAAACACCATATATTTT.

The sample holds a few counts of this clone. The chain is built from TRBV4-3 and TRBJ2-7; possibly TRBD2 for D (6 bases). Trimming cost V 4 bases and J 3 bases, with 13 bases left between them. Per germline, CDR1 LGHNA and CDR2 YSLEER. The CDR3 extends over 14 amino acids. The CDR3 loop is CASSLSRLDYEQYF. In DNA, the CDR3 is TGCGCCAGCAGCCTCTCAAGACTAGACTACGAGCAGTACTTC.

The chain combines TRBV12-2 with TRBJ1-1; the table names TRBD1, a call not compared with the DNA. TRBV12-2 is a listed pseudogene. The CDR3 contains 14 residues. In DNA form, the CDR3 reads TGTGCAAGTCGTTGGACAGGGCGTAATACTGAAGCTTTCTTT. The encoded protein is CASRWTGRNTEAFF.

The J gene is TRBJ1-1, the V gene TRBV5-1; tentatively, D is TRBD1 (5 bases). The CDR3 sequence is 14 residues long. Germline V lookup: CDR1 SGHRS, CDR2 YFSETQ. Trimming left V 4 bases short and J 5 bases short, with 15 bases between. The CDR3 DNA follows: TGCGCCAGCAGCGATCCAGGGTTGGAAACTGAAGCTTTCTTT. Protein sequence: CASSDPGLETEAFF.

This clone has only one observation. The sample carries other DNA sequences with the same CDR3. V usage is TRBV19 and J usage is TRBJ1-1; D is unclear. The CDR3 spans 12 residues. Germline values: CDR1 LNHDA, CDR2 SQIVND (reference sequence). V lost 6 bases and J lost 2, with 7 bases in between. The CDR3 DNA follows: TGTGCCAGTAGAGCGGGAAACACTGAAGCTTTCTTT. Protein product: CASRAGNTEAFF.

The V and J genes are TRBV19 and TRBJ1-1; unclear D gene. V lost 0 bases and J 10 bases, leaving 6 bases between the germline ends. The CDR3 length is 11 residues. The germline V gene has CDR1 LNHDA and CDR2 SQIVND (reference sequence). DNA of the CDR3: TGTGCCAGTAGTATAGATCGTCTAGCTTTCTTT. Protein: CASSIDRLAFF. Using reference TRBV19 and TRBJ1-1 for the parts outside the CDR3, the full variable domain is DGGITQSPKYLFRKEGQNVTLSCEQNLNHDAMYWYRQDPGQGLRLIYYSQIVNDFQKGDIAEGYSVSREKKESFPLTVTSAQKNPTAFYLCASSIDRLAFFGQGTRLTVV.

The chain has TRBV5-4 and TRBJ2-7, with unresolved D. The CDR3 runs 13 residues. Per the germline V gene, CDR1 is SGHNT and CDR2 is YYREEE (reference sequence). The V end was cut by 4 bases, the J end by 4 bases, with 12 bases between. As DNA, the CDR3 is TGTGCCAGCAGCAGAACTGGTTCTTACGAGCAGTACTTC. Its translation is CASSRTGSYEQYF.